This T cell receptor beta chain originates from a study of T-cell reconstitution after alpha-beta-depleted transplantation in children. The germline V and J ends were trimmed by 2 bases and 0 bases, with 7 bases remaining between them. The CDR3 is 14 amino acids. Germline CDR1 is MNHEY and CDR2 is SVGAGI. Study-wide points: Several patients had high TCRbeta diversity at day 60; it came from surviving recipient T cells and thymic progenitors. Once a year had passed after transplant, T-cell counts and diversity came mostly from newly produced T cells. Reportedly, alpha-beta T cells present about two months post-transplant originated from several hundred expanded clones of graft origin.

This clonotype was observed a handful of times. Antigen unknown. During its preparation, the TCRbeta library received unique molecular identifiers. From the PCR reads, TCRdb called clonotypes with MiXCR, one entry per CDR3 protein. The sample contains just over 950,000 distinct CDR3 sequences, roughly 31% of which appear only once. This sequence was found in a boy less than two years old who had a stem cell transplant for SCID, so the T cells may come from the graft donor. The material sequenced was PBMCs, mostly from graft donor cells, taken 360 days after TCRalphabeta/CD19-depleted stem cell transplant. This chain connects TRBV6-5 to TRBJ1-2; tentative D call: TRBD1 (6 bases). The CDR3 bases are TGTGCCAGCAGTTACGGGGGCCCTAACTATGGCTACACCTTC. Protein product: CASSYGGPNYGYTF.